This T cell receptor (beta chain) was captured by sequencing in a study of OX40 agonist ivuxolimab in advanced cancers. Details on this clone: Its antigen is undetermined.

The CDR3 is 14 residues long. Findings and limits, study-wide: Low normalized T-cell clonal expansion also characterized some of the nonresponders.

Assay: immunoSEQ multiplex PCR; the TCRdb copy retains only in-frame clones and omits some. The profile shows about 98,000 clones, more than 85% of them singletons. The origin of this receptor is an adult with an advanced solid tumor such as melanoma, head and neck, liver or kidney cancer. This chain joins TRBV21-1 and TRBJ1-2; the table's D call, TRBD1, was not checked against the DNA. TRBV21-1 is shown as a pseudogene. This specimen was CD4+ or CD8+ T cells sorted from blood, taken in a trial of the OX40 agonist ivuxolimab. The DNA of the CDR3 is TGTGCCAGCAGCAAACAGGGCCCCCCTAAAGGCTACACCTTC. Translation gives CASSKQGPPKGYTF.